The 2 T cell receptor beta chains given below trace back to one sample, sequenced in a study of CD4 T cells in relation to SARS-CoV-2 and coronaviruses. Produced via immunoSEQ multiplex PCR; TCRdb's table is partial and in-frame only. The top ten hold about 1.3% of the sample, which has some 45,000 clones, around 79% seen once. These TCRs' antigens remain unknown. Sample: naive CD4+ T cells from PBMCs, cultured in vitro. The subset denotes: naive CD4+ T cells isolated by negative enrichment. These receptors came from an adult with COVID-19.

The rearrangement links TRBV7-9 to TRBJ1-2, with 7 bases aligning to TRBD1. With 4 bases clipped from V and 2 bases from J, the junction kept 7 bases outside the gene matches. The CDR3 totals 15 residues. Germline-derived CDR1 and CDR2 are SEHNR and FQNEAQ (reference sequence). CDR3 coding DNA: TGTGCCAGCAGCTCCTACGGACAGGAAAACTATGGCTACACCTTC. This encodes CASSSYGQENYGYTF.

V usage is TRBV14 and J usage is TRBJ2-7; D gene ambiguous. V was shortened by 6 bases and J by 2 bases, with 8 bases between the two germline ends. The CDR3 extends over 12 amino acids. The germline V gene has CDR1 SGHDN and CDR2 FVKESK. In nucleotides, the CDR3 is TGTGCCAGCAGTCGAAACACCTACGAGCAGTACTTC. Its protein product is CASSRNTYEQYF.